Here is one T cell receptor beta chain with its context. The sample comes from a study of CD8 T cells in Susac syndrome. cDNA came from roughly 0.47 to 1 ug RNA primed by random hexamers. TCRdb analysed the immunoSEQ multiplex PCR reads with MiXCR anew, one entry per CDR3 protein. The sample includes approximately 160,000 distinct CDR3 sequences, around 93% seen only once; the top ten take more than 0.11%. V was shortened by 5 bases and J by 4 bases, with 11 bases between the two germline ends. The CDR3 covers 14 residues. Germline V CDR1 and CDR2: SGHTA, FQGTGA. High-throughput TCR beta sequencing covered peripheral CD8+ and CD4+ T cells.

The clonotype was recovered from a human donor in good health. The sequenced sample consisted of CD4+ T cells from PBMCs. V and J are TRBV7-3 and TRBJ2-2; no definite D call. The CDR3: CASSPLLSTGELFF. CDR3 DNA sequence: TGTGCCAGCAGCCCACTTCTATCCACCGGGGAGCTGTTTTTT.